The sequence of this TCR beta chain was determined in a study of CD8+ T cells in alopecia areata. Study-wide results and limits: Scalp sample sequencing also detects resident alphabeta T cells of normal skin.

In 4 or 5 patients, CD4+ T cells were split by CD25+CD127- sorting. The CDR3 totals 17 residues. CDR1 and CDR2 from the germline V gene are SGDLS and YYNGEE. V was clipped by 4 bases and J by 3 bases; unmatched bases: 16. RNA was isolated and reverse transcribed to cDNA, the sequencing template. Assay used: immunoSEQ multiplex PCR; TCRdb lists only in-frame clones, some missing. The sample contains about 37,000 clones, nearly 55% of which appear only once. To note about this clone: No antigen is known for it.

The sample was CD4+ Tregs sorted from blood. The rearrangement links TRBV9 to TRBJ2-7, with 7 bases lining up with TRBD1. This TCR derives from a human donor with alopecia areata. DNA for the CDR3: TGTGCCAGCAGCCCTCGATCTGACAGGGCGGGTTTCTACGAGCAGTACTTC. Translation: CASSPRSDRAGFYEQYF.